This T cell receptor (beta chain) was identified in a study of blood T cell repertoires in COVID-19. At the level of the study: Samples came from the United States, Italy and Spain, spanning acute and convalescent COVID-19. Sources were T cells, B-cell-depleted T cells, or PBMCs; the material itself was cDNA or gDNA.

Libraries were prepared by immunoSEQ multiplex PCR; TCRdb keeps only in-frame clonotypes and omits some of them. This sample has about 47,000 clones, with 88% found just once. The CDR3 consists of 14 residues. From germline, CDR1 is SNHLY and CDR2 FYNNEI. The V end was cut by 7 bases, the J end by 4 bases, with 16 bases between. The chain recombines TRBV2 with TRBJ1-2; D ambiguous. The sequenced material came from peripheral blood. The sequence came from a man aged 45 to 65 with active COVID-19. CDR3 bases: TGTGCCAGCACAGAATTGACGGGATTCTATGGCTACACCTTC. Encoded protein: CASTELTGFYGYTF.